These 17 T cell receptor beta chains originate from one sample sequenced in a study of regulatory T cells in long-lasting Graves disease. Relying on iRepertoire HTBI primers and Arm-PCR of CDR3 regions, the team built TCR beta libraries. One entry per CDR3 protein, called by TCRdb with MiXCR from the multiplex PCR reads. The repertoire includes around 450,000 distinct CDR3 sequences, around a fifth of them detected once, and roughly 7.7% sits in the top ten. Time point defined: persistent/refractory GD, antithyroid drugs over 5 years with positive TRAb. With RNA extracted from PBMCs as input, the TCR library was made. The sequencing used peripheral blood mononuclear cells (PBMCs), collected when the disease was refractory, from a patient treated with antithyroid drugs. The source of these receptors is a female donor with Graves disease.

This chain connects TRBV3-1 to TRBJ1-1; no reliable D call. CDR1 LGHDT and CDR2 YNNKEL come from the germline V gene (reference sequence). The ends were cut back, 4 bases at V and 0 bases at J, with 21 bases in the middle. The CDR3 totals 18 residues. The CDR3, as DNA: TGTGCCAGCAGCCGCCTGCGGGCCCTCAATTCCATGAACACTGAAGCTTTCTTT. The encoded protein is CASSRLRALNSMNTEAFF.

This clonotype was seen at least ten times. V and J are TRBV11-2 and TRBJ1-1; D not certain. The CDR3 length is 16 residues. Germline-derived CDR1 and CDR2 are SGHAT and FQNNGV. Trimming left V 4 bases short and J 10 bases short, with 25 bases between. CDR3 sequence (DNA): TGTGCCAGCAGCTCTGTTTCTGGAAGGACCCGCTTTGGAGCTTTCTTT. This sequence encodes CASSSVSGRTRFGAFF. The whole variable domain, filled in from reference TRBV11-2 and TRBJ1-1, reads EAGVAQSPRYKIIEKRQSVAFWCNPISGHATLYWYQQILGQGPKLLIQFQNNGVVDDSQLPKDRFSAERLKGVDSTLKIQPAKLEDSAVYLCASSSVSGRTRFGAFFGQGTRLTVV.

V gene TRBV24-1 combines with J gene TRBJ1-4; D is unresolved. There are 12 residues in the CDR3. From germline, CDR1 is KGHDR and CDR2 SFDVKD. The germline V and J ends were trimmed by 4 bases and 10 bases, with 9 bases remaining between them. CDR3 sequence (DNA): TGTGCCACCAGTGACTGGACCGGAAAACTGTTTTTT. Its translation is CATSDWTGKLFF.

This clonotype was seen many times. CDR3 nucleotides: TGTGCCAGCAGTTACAGGCAGGACAATCAGCCCCAGCATTTT. Protein sequence: CASSYRQDNQPQHF. The chain combines TRBV6-2 or TRBV6-3 with TRBJ1-5, with D unresolved. CDR3 length: 14 residues. V dropped 2 bases and J dropped 3 bases, with 8 bases sitting between them. Germline-derived CDR1 and CDR2 are MNHEY and SVGEGT.

This clonotype was seen a single time. The genes are TRBV9 and TRBJ2-4, with a possible D match to TRBD1 (5 bases). The CDR3 is 17 residues long. In germline, CDR1 is SGDLS, CDR2 YYNGEE. Trimming shortened V by 3 bases and J by 2 bases, and 18 bases separated the two germline ends. CDR3 DNA sequence: TGTGCCAGCAGCGGTGGACACTCACAAGGCCCCAAAAACATTCAGTACTTC. The encoded protein is CASSGGHSQGPKNIQYF. The full variable domain, its missing parts supplied by reference TRBV9 and TRBJ2-4, is DSGVTQTPKHLITATGQRVTLRCSPRSGDLSVYWYQQSLDQGLQFLIQYYNGEERAKGNILERFSAQQFPDLHSELNLSSLELGDSALYFCASSGGHSQGPKNIQYFGAGTRLSVL.

This clonotype was found a few times. The rearrangement uses TRBV12-3 or TRBV12-4 and TRBJ1-1; perhaps TRBD1 as D (6 bases). Trimming removed 5 bases at V and 10 bases at J, with 17 bases between. The CDR3 length is 13 residues. For the CDR3, the DNA is TGTGCCAGCAGTGCCGCCCCAGGGGCTGGAGCTTTCTTT. It is translated as CASSAAPGAGAFF.

The V call is TRBV24-1, the J call TRBJ2-1; perhaps TRBD2 as D (5 bases). There are 13 residues in the CDR3. V was shortened by 0 bases and J by 8 bases, with 7 bases between the two germline ends. Germline V gene data show CDR1 as KGHDR and CDR2 as SFDVKD. The CDR3 DNA follows: TGTGCCACCAGTGATTTGCGAGGGTATGAGCAGTTCTTC. Amino acid sequence: CATSDLRGYEQFF.

This clonotype was observed a handful of times. The V gene is TRBV11-3, the J gene TRBJ2-7, with 8 bases lining up with TRBD1. This CDR3 comprises 15 residues. Looked up from germline, CDR1 is SGHNT and CDR2 is YENEEA. V shed 1 base, J shed 6 bases, and the junction held 8 bases outside the gene matches. The CDR3 DNA reads as TGTGCCAGCAGCTTAGCAGCCGGGACAGGCGGCGAGCAGTACTTC. This translates into CASSLAAGTGGEQYF.

As DNA, the CDR3 is TGCAGTGCTAGAGATTCCGGGGGCGGAGAGACCCAGTACTTC. Translation: CSARDSGGGETQYF. This chain connects TRBV20-1 to TRBJ2-5, with D perhaps being TRBD1 or TRBD2 (6 bases each). The CDR3 is 14 amino acids. V dropped 0 bases and J dropped 4 bases, with 12 bases sitting between them. Germline CDR1 DFQATT, CDR2 SNEGSKA (reference sequence).

This clonotype was detected a few times. This chain uses TRBV20-1 with TRBJ2-7; 12 nucleotides match TRBD2. Germline V gives CDR1 DFQATT, CDR2 SNEGSKA (reference sequence). J lost 0 bases, V lost 4 bases, and 4 bases had no gene match. CDR3 length: 15 amino acids. The CDR3 DNA reads as TGCAGTGCTACAACTAGCGGGGGGACCTCCTACGAGCAGTACTTC. It codes for CSATTSGGTSYEQYF.

This clonotype was detected ten times or more. This chain connects TRBV28 to TRBJ2-7; the match to TRBD2 covers 14 bases. Germline V CDR1 and CDR2: MDHEN, SYDVKM. This CDR3 has 15 amino acids. V trimming: 6 bases; J trimming: 3 bases; junction bases outside the gene matches: 4. The CDR3 bases are TGTGCCAGCAGGGGGACTAGCGGGAGCTACTACGAGCAGTACTTC. It specifies CASRGTSGSYYEQYF.

This clonotype was seen ten or more times. This sequence joins TRBV28 and TRBJ1-3; D is ambiguous. V was clipped by 4 bases and J by 0 bases, with 7 bases between them. CDR3 size: 14 residues. CDR1 and CDR2 (germline): MDHEN, SYDVKM. DNA for the CDR3: TGTGCCAGCAGTTGGGCCATCTCTGGAAACACCATATATTTT. This sequence encodes CASSWAISGNTIYF. The whole variable domain, remainder taken from reference TRBV28 and TRBJ1-3, is DVKVTQSSRYLVKRTGEKVFLECVQDMDHENMFWYRQDPGLGLRLIYFSYDVKMKEKGDIPEGYSVSREKKERFSLILESASTNQTSMYLCASSWAISGNTIYFGEGSWLTVV.

The chain couples TRBV12-3 or TRBV12-4 to TRBJ2-1, with a possible D match to TRBD2 (6 bases). This CDR3 has 14 residues. V lost 10 bases, J lost 0 bases, and 13 bases lay in between. CDR3 in amino acids: CATGREGSYNEQFF. CDR3 in DNA: TGTGCCACCGGGAGAGAAGGCTCCTACAATGAGCAGTTCTTC.

Only a few counts were recorded for this clonotype. The chain employs TRBV25-1 and TRBJ1-5; TRBD1 agrees at 7 bases. CDR1 is MGHDK and CDR2 is SYGVNS in the germline V gene. This CDR3 region has 13 residues. Trimming removed 8 bases from V and 6 bases from J; junction bases left unmatched: 7. The CDR3 DNA reads TGTGCCAGCCGACAGGGTGGTACTCAGCCCCAGCATTTT. Translating gives CASRQGGTQPQHF. Using reference TRBV25-1 and TRBJ1-5 for the parts outside the CDR3, the full variable domain is EADIYQTPRYLVIGTGKKITLECSQTMGHDKMYWYQQDPGMELHLIHYSYGVNSTEKGDLSSESTVSRIRTEHFPLTLESARPSHTSQYLCASRQGGTQPQHFGDGTRLSIL.

This clonotype was seen a handful of times. The chain uses TRBV3-1 and TRBJ1-1; 9 bases match TRBD1. CDR3 length: 16 residues. CDR1 and CDR2 from the germline V gene are LGHDT and YNNKEL (reference sequence). V was pared by 2 bases and J by 5 bases, with 9 bases of the junction left unmatched. CDR3 residues: CASSQRGGTGRTEAFF. In DNA, the CDR3 is TGTGCCAGCAGCCAAAGGGGTGGGACAGGGAGGACTGAAGCTTTCTTT.

This clonotype was observed a handful of times. The V gene is TRBV6-5, the J gene TRBJ1-2, with D unclear. The CDR3 runs 14 residues. V lost 2 bases, J lost 3 bases, and 10 bases lay in between. Germline V gives CDR1 MNHEY, CDR2 SVGAGI. The CDR3 region is CASSYNSRDYGYTF. The CDR3 DNA is TGTGCCAGCAGTTACAACAGTCGCGACTATGGCTACACCTTC.

A note on this clonotype: Being one base from a much bigger clone, this may be a read error. This likely comes from a read error, as the CDR3 has no conserved phenylalanine or tryptophan at its end. The J gene is TRBJ1-4, the V gene TRBV3-1; possibly TRBD1 for D (5 bases). Germline CDR1 is LGHDT and CDR2 is YNNKEL (reference sequence). There are 14 residues in the CDR3. Trimming removed 1 base from V and 8 bases from J, with 11 bases in between. The CDR3: CASSQAGVGEKLFL. The CDR3 nucleotides read TGTGCCAGCAGCCAAGCGGGGGTTGGGGAAAAACTGTTTCTT.